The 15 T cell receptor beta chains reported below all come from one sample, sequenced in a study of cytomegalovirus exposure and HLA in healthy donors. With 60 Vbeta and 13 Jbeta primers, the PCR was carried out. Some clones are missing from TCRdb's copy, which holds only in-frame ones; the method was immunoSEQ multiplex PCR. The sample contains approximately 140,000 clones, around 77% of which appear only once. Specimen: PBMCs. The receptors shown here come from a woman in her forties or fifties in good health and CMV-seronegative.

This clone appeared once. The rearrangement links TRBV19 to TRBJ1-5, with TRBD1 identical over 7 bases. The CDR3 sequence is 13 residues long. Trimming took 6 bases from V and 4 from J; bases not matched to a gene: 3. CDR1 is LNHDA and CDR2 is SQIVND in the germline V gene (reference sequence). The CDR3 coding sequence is TGTGCCAGTAGGATCAGGGGGAATCAGCCCCAGCATTTT. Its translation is CASRIRGNQPQHF.

The CDR3 coding sequence is TGTGCCAGTAGTTCACAGCGGGGGGAAGCGGAAGATACGCAGTATTTT. This codes for CASSSQRGEAEDTQYF. This chain links TRBV19 with TRBJ2-3; 9 positions match TRBD2. The germline V gene has CDR1 LNHDA and CDR2 SQIVND (reference sequence). The CDR3 consists of 16 residues. Losses at the gene ends were 5 bases for V and 5 bases for J; bases not matched to a gene: 11.

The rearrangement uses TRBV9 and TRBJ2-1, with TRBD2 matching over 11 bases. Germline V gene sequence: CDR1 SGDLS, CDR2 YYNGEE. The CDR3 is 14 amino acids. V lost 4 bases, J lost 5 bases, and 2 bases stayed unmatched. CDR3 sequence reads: CASSPGLADNEQFF. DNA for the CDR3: TGTGCCAGCAGCCCGGGACTAGCGGACAATGAGCAGTTCTTC. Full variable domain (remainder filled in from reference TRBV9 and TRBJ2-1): DSGVTQTPKHLITATGQRVTLRCSPRSGDLSVYWYQQSLDQGLQFLIQYYNGEERAKGNILERFSAQQFPDLHSELNLSSLELGDSALYFCASSPGLADNEQFFGPGTRLTVL.

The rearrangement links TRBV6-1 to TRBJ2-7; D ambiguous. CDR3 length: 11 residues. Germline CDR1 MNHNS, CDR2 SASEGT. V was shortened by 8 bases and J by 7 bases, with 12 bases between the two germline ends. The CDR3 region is CASGVQREQYF. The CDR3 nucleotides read TGTGCCAGCGGTGTCCAACGGGAGCAGTACTTC.

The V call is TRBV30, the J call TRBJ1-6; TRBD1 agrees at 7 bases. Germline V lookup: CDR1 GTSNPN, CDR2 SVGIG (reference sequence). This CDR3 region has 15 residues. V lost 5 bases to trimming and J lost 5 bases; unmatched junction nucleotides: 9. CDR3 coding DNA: TGTGCCTGGTCCAGGGGGACGGTTGATAATTCACCCCTCCACTTT. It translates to CAWSRGTVDNSPLHF.

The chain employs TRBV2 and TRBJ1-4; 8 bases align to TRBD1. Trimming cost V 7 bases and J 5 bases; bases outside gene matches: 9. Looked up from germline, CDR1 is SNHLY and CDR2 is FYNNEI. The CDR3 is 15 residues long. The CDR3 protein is CASTERTGRNEKLFF. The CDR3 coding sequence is TGTGCCAGCACTGAGAGGACAGGGAGAAATGAAAAACTGTTTTTT.

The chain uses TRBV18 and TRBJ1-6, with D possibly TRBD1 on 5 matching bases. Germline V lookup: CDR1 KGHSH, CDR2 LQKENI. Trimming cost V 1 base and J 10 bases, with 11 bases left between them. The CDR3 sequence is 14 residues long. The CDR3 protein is CASSPQGKDSPLHF. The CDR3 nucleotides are TGTGCCAGCTCACCACAGGGGAAGGACTCACCCCTCCACTTT.

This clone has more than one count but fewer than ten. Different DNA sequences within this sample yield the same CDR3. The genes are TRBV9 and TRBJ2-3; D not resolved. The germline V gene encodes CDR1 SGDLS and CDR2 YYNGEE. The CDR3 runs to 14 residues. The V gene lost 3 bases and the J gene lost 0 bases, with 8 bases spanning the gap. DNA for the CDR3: TGTGCCAGCAGCGCGCGGCCAAGCACAGATACGCAGTATTTT. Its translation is CASSARPSTDTQYF.

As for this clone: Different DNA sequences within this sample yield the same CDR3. CDR3 nucleotide sequence: TGTGCCAGCAGTGAAGGGACAGTCAACTATGGCTACACCTTC. It yields the protein CASSEGTVNYGYTF. The rearrangement uses TRBV2 and TRBJ1-2; D possibly corresponds to TRBD1 (6 bases). The CDR3 loop spans 14 amino acids. Germline-derived CDR1 and CDR2 are SNHLY and FYNNEI. V was shortened by 1 base and J by 2 bases, with 8 bases between the two germline ends.

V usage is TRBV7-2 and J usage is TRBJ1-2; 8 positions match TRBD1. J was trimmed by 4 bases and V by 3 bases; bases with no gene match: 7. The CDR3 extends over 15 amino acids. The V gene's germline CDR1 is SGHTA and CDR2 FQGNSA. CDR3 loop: CASSLRTGGLYGYTF. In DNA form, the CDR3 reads TGTGCCAGCAGCTTGAGAACAGGGGGTCTCTATGGCTACACCTTC.

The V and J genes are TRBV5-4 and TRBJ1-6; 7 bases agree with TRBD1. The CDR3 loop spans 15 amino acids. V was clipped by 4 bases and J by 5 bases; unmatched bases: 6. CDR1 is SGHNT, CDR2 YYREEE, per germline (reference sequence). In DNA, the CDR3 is TGTGCCAGCAGCACCGGGACAGCCAATAATTCACCCCTCCACTTT. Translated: CASSTGTANNSPLHF.

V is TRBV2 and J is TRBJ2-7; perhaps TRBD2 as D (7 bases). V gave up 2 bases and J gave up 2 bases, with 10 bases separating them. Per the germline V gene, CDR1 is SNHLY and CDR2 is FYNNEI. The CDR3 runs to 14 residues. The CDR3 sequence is CASSERGGPYEQYF. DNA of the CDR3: TGTGCCAGCAGTGAAAGGGGGGGTCCCTACGAGCAGTACTTC.

This CDR3 reads CASSVSGGRGQPQHF. Here the CDR3 DNA reads TGTGCCAGCAGCGTATCGGGGGGTCGCGGGCAGCCCCAGCATTTT. The chain couples TRBV9 to TRBJ1-5; D is possibly TRBD1 (5 bases). The CDR3 spans 15 residues. CDR1 is SGDLS, CDR2 YYNGEE, per germline. The V and J ends lost 1 base and 7 bases respectively, with 15 bases between them.

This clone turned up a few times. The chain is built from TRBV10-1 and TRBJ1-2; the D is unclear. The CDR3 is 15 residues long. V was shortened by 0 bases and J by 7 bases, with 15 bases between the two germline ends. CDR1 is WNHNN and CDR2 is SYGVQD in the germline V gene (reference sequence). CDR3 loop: CASSESTIGRGGYTF. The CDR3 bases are TGCGCCAGCAGTGAGTCTACGATCGGGCGGGGTGGCTACACCTTC.

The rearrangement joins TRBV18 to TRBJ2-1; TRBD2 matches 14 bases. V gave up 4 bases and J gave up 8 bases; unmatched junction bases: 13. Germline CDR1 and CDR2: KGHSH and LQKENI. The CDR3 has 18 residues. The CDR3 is CASSLRGLAGASGHEQFF. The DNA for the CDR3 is TGTGCCAGCTCACTACGGGGACTAGCGGGGGCCTCGGGGCATGAGCAGTTCTTC. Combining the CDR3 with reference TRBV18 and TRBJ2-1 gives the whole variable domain NAGVMQNPRHLVRRRGQEARLRCSPMKGHSHVYWYRQLPEEGLKFMVYLQKENIIDESGMPKERFSAEFPKEGPSILRIQQVVRGDSAAYFCASSLRGLAGASGHEQFFGPGTRLTVL.